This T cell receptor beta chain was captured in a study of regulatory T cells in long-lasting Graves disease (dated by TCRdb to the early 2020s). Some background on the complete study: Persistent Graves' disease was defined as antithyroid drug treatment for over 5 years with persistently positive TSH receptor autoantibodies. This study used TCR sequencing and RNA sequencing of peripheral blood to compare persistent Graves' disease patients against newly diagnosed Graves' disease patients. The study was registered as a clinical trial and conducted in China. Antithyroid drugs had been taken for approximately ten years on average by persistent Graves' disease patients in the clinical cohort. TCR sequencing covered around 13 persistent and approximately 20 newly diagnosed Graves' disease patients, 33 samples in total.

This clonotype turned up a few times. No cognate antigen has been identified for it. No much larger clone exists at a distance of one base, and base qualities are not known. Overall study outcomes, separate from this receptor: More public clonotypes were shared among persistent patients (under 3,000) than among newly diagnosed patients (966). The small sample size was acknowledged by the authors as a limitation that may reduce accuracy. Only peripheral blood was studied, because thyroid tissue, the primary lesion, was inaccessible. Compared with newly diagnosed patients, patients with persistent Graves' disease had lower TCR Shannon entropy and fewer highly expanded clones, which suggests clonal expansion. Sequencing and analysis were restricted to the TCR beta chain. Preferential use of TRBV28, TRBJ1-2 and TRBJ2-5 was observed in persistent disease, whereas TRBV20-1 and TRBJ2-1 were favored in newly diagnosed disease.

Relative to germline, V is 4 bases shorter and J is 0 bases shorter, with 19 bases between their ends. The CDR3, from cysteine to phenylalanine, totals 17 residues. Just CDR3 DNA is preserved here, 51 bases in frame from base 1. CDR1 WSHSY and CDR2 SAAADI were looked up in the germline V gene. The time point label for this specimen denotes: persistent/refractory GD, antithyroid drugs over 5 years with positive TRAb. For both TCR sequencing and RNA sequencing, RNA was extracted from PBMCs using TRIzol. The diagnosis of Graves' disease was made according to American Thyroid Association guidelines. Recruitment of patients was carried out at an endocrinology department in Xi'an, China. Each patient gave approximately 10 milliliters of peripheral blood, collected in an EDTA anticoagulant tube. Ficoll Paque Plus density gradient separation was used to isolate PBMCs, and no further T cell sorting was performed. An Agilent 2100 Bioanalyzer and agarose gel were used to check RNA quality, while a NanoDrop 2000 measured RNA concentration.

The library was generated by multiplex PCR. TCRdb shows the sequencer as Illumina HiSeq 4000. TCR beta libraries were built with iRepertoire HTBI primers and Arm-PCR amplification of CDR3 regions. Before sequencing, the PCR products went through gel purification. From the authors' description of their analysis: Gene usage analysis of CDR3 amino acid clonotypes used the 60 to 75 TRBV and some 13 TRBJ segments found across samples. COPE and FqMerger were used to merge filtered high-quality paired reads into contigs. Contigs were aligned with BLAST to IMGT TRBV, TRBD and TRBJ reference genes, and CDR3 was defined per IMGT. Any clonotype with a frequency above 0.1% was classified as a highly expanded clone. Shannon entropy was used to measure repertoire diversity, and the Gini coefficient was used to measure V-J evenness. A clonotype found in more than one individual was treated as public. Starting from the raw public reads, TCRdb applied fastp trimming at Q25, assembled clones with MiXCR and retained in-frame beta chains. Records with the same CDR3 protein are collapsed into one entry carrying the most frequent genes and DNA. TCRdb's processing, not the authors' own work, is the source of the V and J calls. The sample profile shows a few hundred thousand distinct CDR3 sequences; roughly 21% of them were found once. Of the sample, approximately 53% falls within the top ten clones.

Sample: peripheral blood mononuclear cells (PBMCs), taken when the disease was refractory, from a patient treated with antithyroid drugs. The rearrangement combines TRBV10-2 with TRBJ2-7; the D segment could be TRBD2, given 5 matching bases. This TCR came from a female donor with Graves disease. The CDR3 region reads CASSVGLAGPSSYEQYF. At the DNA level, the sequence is TGCGCCAGCAGTGTGGGTTTGGCGGGCCCTAGCTCCTACGAGCAGTACTTC.